This T cell receptor (beta chain) was profiled in a study of T cell responses to AZD1222 COVID-19 vaccine. With respect to this clone: The target antigen is unknown.

Clones were read by immunoSEQ multiplex PCR, and TCRdb kept only the in-frame ones, dropping some. The sample yields 120,000 or so clones, roughly 88% seen once. The CDR3 sequence is 16 residues long. Germline-derived CDR1 and CDR2 are LGHNA and YNFKEQ. V lost 6 bases to trimming and J lost 3 bases; unmatched junction nucleotides: 6. Study outcomes and limitations: Clonal diversity may have been underestimated, and the donors were mostly white British, with more females than males.

This TCR was recovered from an adult in good health. This specimen consisted of peripheral blood, obtained on day 0 of AZD1222 vaccination. The V and J genes are TRBV4-2 and TRBJ2-1, with TRBD2 identical over 12 bases. CDR3 region: CASRRLAGDLYNEQFF. In nucleotides, the CDR3 is TGTGCCAGCAGGAGACTAGCGGGGGACCTCTACAATGAGCAGTTCTTC.